The 3 T cell receptor beta chains listed next were all sequenced from one sample in a study of T cell responses to AZD1222 COVID-19 vaccine. The repertoire was sequenced with immunoSEQ multiplex PCR; TCRdb's copy has only in-frame clones and lacks some. This table holds some 150,000 clones, 93% found once. Source: peripheral blood, taken on day 0 of MenACWY control vaccination. The receptors come from an adult in good health.

The gene calls are TRBV3-1 (or the pseudogene TRBV3-2) and TRBJ1-1; 8 nucleotides align to TRBD1. Germline assignment: CDR1 LGHDT and CDR2 YNNKEL (reference sequence). J was trimmed by 1 base and V by 7 bases; bases with no gene match: 2. The CDR3 is 13 residues long. CDR3 in amino acids: CASTDRGNTEAFF. For the CDR3, the DNA is TGTGCCAGCACCGACAGGGGGAACACTGAAGCTTTCTTT.

V usage is TRBV19 and J usage is TRBJ2-1; 7 positions match TRBD2. Looked up from germline, CDR1 is LNHDA and CDR2 is SQIVND (reference sequence). V lost 7 bases and J lost 3; bases outside the gene matches: 9. There are 15 residues in the CDR3. The DNA for the CDR3 is TGTGCCAGTACTATGGGGGGGTTGGACTACAATGAGCAGTTCTTC. Encoded protein: CASTMGGLDYNEQFF.

The rearrangement links TRBV7-9 to TRBJ2-2, with D possibly matching TRBD2 (6 bases). The germline gives CDR1 SEHNR, CDR2 FQNEAQ (reference sequence). V gave up 0 bases and J gave up 5 bases, with 10 bases separating them. The CDR3 loop spans 15 amino acids. In DNA form, the CDR3 reads TGTGCCAGCAGCTTAGCTGCAGGGAGGACCGGGGAGCTGTTTTTT. It yields the protein CASSLAAGRTGELFF.